One T cell receptor (beta chain) is described in this entry. What it binds is unknown. This entry comes from a study of vaccination effects on CD4 cells after COVID-19. Produced via immunoSEQ multiplex PCR; TCRdb's table is partial and in-frame only. This table holds 60,000 to 80,000 clones, 70% to 85% found once. This CDR3 is 15 amino acids long. Germline V lookup: CDR1 SGHDN, CDR2 FVKESK. The junction had 2 bases not matched to a gene; V was cut back by 3 bases and J by 7 bases. When more than 9 days of culture had elapsed, CD4+ T cells were isolated. Of the BNT162b2 and mRNA-1273 vaccines, participants received two doses of one or the other.

V and J are TRBV14 and TRBJ2-1; TRBD2 aligns across 14 bases. Specimen: CD4+ T cells from PBMCs cultured without peptide, collected after COVID-19 vaccination. The clonotype originates from a human donor who received a COVID-19 vaccine. In DNA form, the CDR3 reads TGTGCCAGCAGCCAGACTAGCGGGGGGGCAAATGAGCAGTTCTTC. Its translation is CASSQTSGGANEQFF.